This entry concerns a single T cell receptor (beta chain). The data belong to a study of cytomegalovirus exposure and HLA in healthy donors. With 60 Vbeta and 13 Jbeta primers, the PCR was carried out. Assay used: immunoSEQ multiplex PCR; TCRdb lists only in-frame clones, some missing. The data contain some 170,000 clones, about four fifths of them singletons. Germline V gene sequence: CDR1 SQVTM, CDR2 ANQGSEA. Between the trimmed V and J ends, which lost 4 bases and 4 bases, there was a span of 11 bases. The CDR3 has 13 amino acids. This clonotype was obtained from a female donor in good health and CMV-seronegative. The source material was PBMCs. The chain carries TRBV29-1 and TRBJ1-5, with a tentative D call TRBD1 (5 bases). CDR3 in amino acids: CSVGGGENQPQHF. DNA for the CDR3: TGCAGCGTTGGGGGAGGGGAGAATCAGCCCCAGCATTTT.